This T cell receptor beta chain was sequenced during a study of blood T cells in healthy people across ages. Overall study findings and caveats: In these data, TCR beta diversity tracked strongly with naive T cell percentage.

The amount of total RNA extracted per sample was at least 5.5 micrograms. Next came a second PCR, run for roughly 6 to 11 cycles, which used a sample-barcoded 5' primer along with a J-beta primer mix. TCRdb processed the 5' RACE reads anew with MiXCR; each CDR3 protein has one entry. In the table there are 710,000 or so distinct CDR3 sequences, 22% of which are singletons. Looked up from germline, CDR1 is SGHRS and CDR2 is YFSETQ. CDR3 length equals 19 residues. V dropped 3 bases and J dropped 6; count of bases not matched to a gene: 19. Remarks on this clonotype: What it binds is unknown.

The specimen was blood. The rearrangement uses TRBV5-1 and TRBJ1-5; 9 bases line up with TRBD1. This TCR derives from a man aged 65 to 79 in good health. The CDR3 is CASSSLRGQGVPPSQPQHF. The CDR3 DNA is TGCGCCAGCAGCTCCCTCAGGGGACAGGGTGTGCCGCCAAGTCAGCCCCAGCATTTT.